One and the same sample provided the 5 T cell receptor beta chains below, sequenced in a study of OX40 agonist ivuxolimab in advanced cancers. Using immunoSEQ multiplex PCR, the repertoire was profiled, and TCRdb retains in-frame clones only, with some absent. The table has 50,000 or so clones, roughly 90% seen once; the top ten hold around a third. The material was CD4+ or CD8+ T cells sorted from blood, obtained in a trial of the OX40 agonist ivuxolimab. These receptors all stem from an adult with an advanced solid tumor such as melanoma, head and neck, liver or kidney cancer.

The V and J genes are TRBV2 and TRBJ2-1; 10 positions agree with TRBD2. This CDR3 comprises 15 residues. J gave up 5 bases and V 3 bases, and 4 bases lay outside the gene matches. Per the germline V gene, CDR1 is SNHLY and CDR2 is FYNNEI. CDR3 residues: CASSEASGGNNEQFF. The CDR3 DNA reads TGTGCCAGCAGTGAGGCTAGCGGGGGAAACAATGAGCAGTTCTTC.

This chain joins TRBV5-1 and TRBJ1-3; D ambiguous. Looked up from germline, CDR1 is SGHRS and CDR2 is YFSETQ. CDR3 size: 15 residues. V gave up 0 bases and J gave up 0 bases, with 7 bases separating them. The CDR3 reads CASSLEPVSGNTIYF. The DNA for the CDR3 is TGCGCCAGCAGCTTGGAGCCAGTCTCTGGAAACACCATATATTTT.

This chain connects TRBV29-1 to TRBJ1-2, with 7 nucleotides matching TRBD1. The CDR3 contains 13 residues. V trimming: 4 bases; J trimming: 4 bases; junction bases outside the gene matches: 6. CDR1 SQVTM and CDR2 ANQGSEA come from the germline V gene. CDR3 bases: TGCAGCGTTGTTGGGCAGGGGGTCTATGGCTACACCTTC. Translation: CSVVGQGVYGYTF.

This chain connects TRBV28 to TRBJ2-1; D gene ambiguous. The germline V gene encodes CDR1 MDHEN and CDR2 SYDVKM. With 4 bases removed from V and 9 bases from J, the gap between germline ends came to 22 bases. The CDR3 length is 16 residues. The CDR3 sequence is CASSSVKGPTLGEQFF. The CDR3, as DNA: TGTGCCAGCAGTTCGGTTAAGGGTCCCACGCTGGGTGAGCAGTTCTTC.

This clone is a singleton in its sample. The gene calls are TRBV30 and TRBJ2-5; D is ambiguous. Germline loops: CDR1 GTSNPN, CDR2 SVGIG (reference sequence). Trimming took 3 bases from V and 2 from J, leaving 19 bases between them. The CDR3 covers 16 residues. CDR3 region: CAWSAPPGSDQETQYF. The CDR3 DNA reads as TGTGCCTGGAGCGCACCACCCGGATCAGATCAAGAGACCCAGTACTTC.